The sequence of this T cell receptor beta chain was determined in a study of blood T cell repertoires in COVID-19. Trimming took 7 bases from V and 9 from J; bases not matched to a gene: 9. The V gene's germline CDR1 is SNHLY and CDR2 FYNNEI. The CDR3 has 14 amino acids. Profiled with immunoSEQ multiplex PCR; TCRdb holds only in-frame clones, not every one. This table holds about 460,000 clones, about 88% found once. This clonotype was obtained from a woman aged 55-75 years who had recovered from COVID-19. The chain recombines TRBV2 with TRBJ2-7; 13 positions match TRBD2. Sequencing input: PBMCs or T cells enriched from blood (not recorded which). The CDR3 sequence is CASIWTSGGGAQYF. For the CDR3, the DNA is TGTGCCAGCATCTGGACTAGCGGGGGCGGGGCGCAGTACTTC.